This is a list of T cell receptor beta chains from one sample in a study of blood T cell repertoires in COVID-19. Using immunoSEQ multiplex PCR, the repertoire was profiled, and TCRdb retains in-frame clones only, with some absent. The sample shows under 300,000 clones, around 86% of them seen only once. Material for sequencing was peripheral blood. These receptors were obtained from an elderly man with acute or convalescent COVID-19. Both conserved end residues are part of each CDR3. The D gene is left open where the match is weak. A row's size may be missing; if present it is once, few, many or a size class.

V gene,D gene,clone size,J gene,CDR3 protein,CDR3 DNA
TRBV5-5,NA,NA,TRBJ2-7,CASSSQYEQYF,TGTGCCAGCAGCTCGCAGTACGAGCAGTACTTC
TRBV3-1/TRBV3-2,NA,NA,TRBJ1-3,CASSPPPGYGNTIYF,TGTGCCAGCAGCCCCCCCCCAGGGTACGGAAACACCATATATTTT
TRBV19,NA,once,TRBJ2-1,CASSLSQGRGEQFF,TGTGCCAGTAGTCTAAGTCAGGGAAGAGGTGAGCAGTTCTTC
TRBV28,NA,NA,TRBJ1-5,CASSLYRDQPQHF,TGTGCCAGCAGTTTATACCGGGATCAGCCCCAGCATTTT
TRBV5-4,TRBD1,NA,TRBJ2-7,CASSSNPGQGYEQYF,TGTGCCAGCAGCTCAAACCCGGGACAGGGCTACGAGCAGTACTTC
TRBV5-4,NA,NA,TRBJ1-5,CASSLGDQPQHF,TGTGCCAGCAGCTTGGGAGATCAGCCCCAGCATTTT
TRBV9,NA,NA,TRBJ1-2,CASSVGGGQSYTF,TGTGCCAGCAGCGTAGGAGGAGGCCAGAGTTACACCTTC
TRBV11-2,TRBD1,NA,TRBJ1-2,CASSSPDRASYGYTF,TGTGCCAGCAGCTCCCCTGACAGGGCGAGCTATGGCTACACCTTC
TRBV27,NA,few,TRBJ1-2,CASSSGQGNYGYTF,TGTGCCAGCAGTTCCGGGCAGGGCAACTATGGCTACACCTTC
TRBV18,NA,NA,TRBJ1-4,CASSPAYTNEKLFF,TGTGCCAGCTCACCCGCTTACACAAATGAAAAACTGTTTTTT
TRBV19,TRBD1,NA,TRBJ2-2,CASNRGNTGELFF,TGTGCCAGTAACAGGGGCAACACCGGGGAGCTGTTTTTT
TRBV11-2,TRBD2,NA,TRBJ2-1,CASSSQRALAGAEQFF,TGTGCCAGCAGCTCCCAGAGGGCTCTAGCGGGAGCTGAGCAGTTCTTC
TRBV5-1,NA,NA,TRBJ2-1,CASSPWGSGPRERREEFF,TGCGCCAGCAGCCCCTGGGGTTCCGGCCCCCGGGAGAGGAGGGAGGAGTTCTTC
TRBV27,NA,NA,TRBJ2-5,CASLLGGPVETQYF,TGTGCCAGCCTACTCGGAGGGCCGGTAGAGACCCAGTACTTC
TRBV6-5,TRBD1,NA,TRBJ2-7,CASNRDRGFDEQYF,TGTGCCAGCAATCGAGACAGGGGGTTCGACGAGCAGTACTTC
TRBV28,NA,NA,TRBJ1-6,CASSLGGRGNSPLHF,TGTGCCAGCAGTTTAGGGGGCAGGGGCAATTCACCCCTCCACTTT
TRBV2,NA,NA,TRBJ2-5,CASSGSRPPETQYF,TGTGCCAGCAGTGGGAGCCGCCCCCCGGAGACCCAGTACTTC
TRBV28,NA,once,TRBJ1-4,CASRGQGTYNEKLFF,TGTGCCAGCAGGGGTCAGGGTACCTATAATGAAAAACTGTTTTTT
TRBV19,TRBD2,NA,TRBJ2-7,CASSEDKGLARFSYEQYF,TGTGCCAGTAGTGAAGATAAGGGACTAGCGCGTTTCTCCTACGAGCAGTACTTC
TRBV11-2,NA,NA,TRBJ2-3,CASSLAGVQPTDTQYF,TGTGCCAGCAGCTTAGCCGGGGTACAGCCCACAGATACGCAGTATTTT
TRBV5-4,TRBD1,NA,TRBJ2-3,CASSQRTGWDTDTQYF,TGTGCCAGCAGCCAAAGGACAGGTTGGGACACAGATACGCAGTATTTT
TRBV3-1/TRBV3-2,NA,NA,TRBJ2-3,CASSQDPYLTQYF,TGTGCCAGCAGCCAAGATCCCTACCTTACGCAGTATTTT
TRBV18,TRBD1,few,TRBJ1-2,CASSPGTGVNYGYTF,TGTGCCAGCTCACCCGGGACAGGGGTTAACTATGGCTACACCTTC
TRBV18,NA,NA,TRBJ2-5,CASSPLPTTALQETQYF,TGTGCCAGCTCACCCTTACCGACGACAGCACTCCAAGAGACCCAGTACTTC
TRBV20-1,NA,few,TRBJ1-2,CSASFWHTINYGYTF,TGCAGTGCTAGTTTTTGGCATACAATTAACTATGGCTACACCTTC
TRBV19,NA,NA,TRBJ1-3,CASSMSNRPYNTIYF,TGTGCCAGTAGTATGTCGAACAGGCCTTACAACACCATATATTTT
TRBV3-1/TRBV3-2,TRBD2,many,TRBJ2-7,CASGRTSGEDEQYF,TGTGCCAGCGGACGGACTAGCGGCGAGGACGAGCAGTACTTC
TRBV7-9,NA,few,TRBJ1-2,CASSAQGLGYTF,TGTGCCAGCAGCGCCCAGGGGCTTGGCTACACCTTC
TRBV28,NA,NA,TRBJ1-2,CASGGPNYGYTF,TGTGCCAGCGGGGGCCCTAACTATGGCTACACCTTC
TRBV5-1,TRBD2,NA,TRBJ2-2,CASSTRTSGSSGELFF,TGCGCCAGCAGCACCCGGACTAGCGGGAGTTCCGGGGAGCTGTTTTTT
TRBV7-9,TRBD2,NA,TRBJ2-3,CASSLGAGAITDTQYF,TGTGCCAGCAGCTTAGGAGCGGGGGCCATCACAGATACGCAGTATTTT
TRBV12-3/TRBV12-4,NA,NA,TRBJ1-1,CASSFTVNTEAFF,TGTGCCAGCAGTTTCACAGTAAACACTGAAGCTTTCTTT
TRBV6-5,NA,few,TRBJ1-2,CASRGPGDGYTF,TGTGCCAGCAGGGGCCCAGGGGATGGCTACACCTTC
TRBV2,TRBD2,few,TRBJ2-3,CASSVGAGGQNTQYF,TGTGCCAGCAGTGTGGGGGCGGGAGGGCAAAATACGCAGTATTTT
TRBV6-5,TRBD1,NA,TRBJ1-5,CASSSDRVVVPQHF,TGTGCCAGCAGCTCTGACAGGGTGGTTGTCCCCCAGCATTTT
TRBV5-4,TRBD2,NA,TRBJ2-5,CASSSGLAGVKTQYF,TGTGCCAGCAGTTCGGGACTAGCGGGGGTTAAGACCCAGTACTTC
TRBV11-2,NA,NA,TRBJ2-2,CASSARSMSGLNTGELFF,TGTGCCAGCAGCGCCCGATCTATGAGCGGACTGAACACCGGGGAGCTGTTTTTT
TRBV6-2/TRBV6-3,NA,NA,TRBJ2-1,CASSYDSLSSYNEQFF,TGTGCCAGCAGTTACGACAGCCTTAGCTCCTACAATGAGCAGTTCTTC
TRBV27,NA,NA,TRBJ2-7,CASSVGLPPGEQYF,TGTGCCAGCAGTGTAGGACTACCCCCAGGAGAGCAGTACTTC
TRBV9,NA,NA,TRBJ1-4,CASSVGLGATNEKLFF,TGTGCCAGCAGCGTCGGCCTGGGGGCCACTAATGAAAAACTGTTTTTT
TRBV2,NA,NA,TRBJ1-1,CASRIQGWTEAFF,TGTGCCAGCAGGATACAGGGATGGACTGAAGCTTTCTTT
TRBV5-1,NA,NA,TRBJ2-1,CASSFPESILNEQFF,TGCGCCAGCAGCTTTCCGGAGTCCATCCTCAATGAGCAGTTCTTC
TRBV27,TRBD1,NA,TRBJ2-7,CASSSRDRDEQYF,TGTGCCAGCAGTAGCCGGGACAGGGACGAGCAGTACTTC
TRBV29-1,TRBD2,NA,TRBJ2-1,CSVTRTRGGNNEQFF,TGCAGCGTCACCAGGACTAGAGGAGGCAACAATGAGCAGTTCTTC
TRBV5-6,NA,NA,TRBJ1-1,CASSLGAFVGAFF,TGTGCCAGCAGCTTAGGGGCCTTTGTGGGAGCTTTCTTT
TRBV5-1,TRBD2,few,TRBJ2-3,CASRVNLGGSDTQYF,TGCGCCAGCAGAGTCAACCTCGGGGGGTCAGATACGCAGTATTTT
TRBV5-5,NA,NA,TRBJ1-6,CASSLRPGSSPLHF,TGTGCCAGCAGCTTGAGACCGGGGAGTTCACCCCTCCACTTT
TRBV6-5,NA,NA,TRBJ1-5,CASIRDSPNQPQHF,TGTGCCAGCATTCGTGACAGCCCGAATCAGCCCCAGCATTTT
TRBV21-1,NA,once,TRBJ1-1,CASSKVLCMNTEAFF,TGTGCCAGCAGCAAAGTCCTGTGTATGAACACTGAAGCTTTCTTT
TRBV5-1,TRBD1,NA,TRBJ2-7,CASSLFGTEYSYEQYF,TGCGCCAGCAGCTTGTTCGGGACAGAGTACTCCTACGAGCAGTACTTC
TRBV11-1,NA,once,TRBJ2-2,CASSPRDTGELFF,TGTGCCAGCAGCCCCCGGGACACCGGGGAGCTGTTTTTT